This T cell receptor beta chain was obtained from a study of T cell responses to AZD1222 COVID-19 vaccine. Study outcomes and limitations: Two doses of AZD1222 preceded a rise in Spike-specific TCR breadth and depth. Researchers took repertoire samples only after the peak T cell response had come. The sample set comprised mostly white British donors with more females, and clonal diversity was possibly underestimated.

Some clones are missing from TCRdb's copy, which holds only in-frame ones; the method was immunoSEQ multiplex PCR. Among 65,000 to 90,000 clones listed, roughly nine tenths were seen once. Both about-4-week and about-12-week second-dose recipients were combined. A single count supports this clone. The antigen remains unidentified. There are 15 residues in the CDR3. The V segment lost 4 bases and the J segment 4 bases; nucleotides outside the gene matches: 7. The V gene's germline CDR1 is SGHNT and CDR2 YYREEE (reference sequence). The sequences come from peripheral blood, collected 28 days after the second AZD1222 dose. The sequence came from an adult who received the AZD1222 COVID-19 vaccine. The chain joins TRBV5-4 to TRBJ1-3, with 8 bases lining up with TRBD1. Written as DNA, the CDR3 is TGTGCCAGCAGCATTGACAGGGGCTTAGGAAACACCATATATTTT. It specifies CASSIDRGLGNTIYF.